The 30 T cell receptor beta chains listed next were all sequenced from one sample in a study of T cell responses to AZD1222 COVID-19 vaccine. Using immunoSEQ multiplex PCR, the repertoire was profiled, and TCRdb retains in-frame clones only, with some absent. Here the sample spans 100,000 to 150,000 clones, more than 85% being singletons. The input for sequencing was peripheral blood, taken 28 days after the second AZD1222 dose. The receptors stem from an adult who received the AZD1222 COVID-19 vaccine.

The chain employs TRBV20-1 and TRBJ1-2; no clear D gene. The CDR3 is 11 residues long. The V and J ends lost 1 base and 6 bases respectively, with 6 bases between them. Germline CDR1 is DFQATT and CDR2 is SNEGSKA (reference sequence). In DNA form, the CDR3 reads TGCAGTGCTAGAGCAAAGGATGGCTACACCTTC. It specifies CSARAKDGYTF.

The V call is TRBV2, the J call TRBJ2-7; 8 bases match TRBD2. The CDR3 length is 13 residues. After removal of 8 bases from V and 6 bases from J, the junction contained 9 bases not matched to a gene. Germline loops: CDR1 SNHLY, CDR2 FYNNEI. CDR3 coding DNA: TGTGCCAGCTCTCGCGGGAGGATGGCCGAGCAGTACGTC. As protein: CASSRGRMAEQYV.

The chain combines TRBV24-1 with TRBJ1-5; D uncertain. The length of the CDR3 is 12 residues. The V gene lost 3 bases and the J gene lost 5 bases, with 4 bases spanning the gap. Germline V gene data show CDR1 as KGHDR and CDR2 as SFDVKD. The CDR3 DNA reads as TGTGCCACCAGTGATGGGGATCAGCCCCAGCATTTT. It specifies CATSDGDQPQHF.

This chain uses TRBV10-3 with TRBJ1-6; 8 nucleotides line up with TRBD1. The V gene end was trimmed by 8 bases and the J gene end by 8 bases; junction bases not matched to a gene: 2. There are 12 residues in the CDR3. Germline CDR1 ENHRY, CDR2 SYGVKD. CDR3 amino acids: CAIGTGDSPLHF. CDR3 nucleotide sequence: TGTGCCATCGGGACAGGTGATTCACCCCTCCACTTT.

The chain has TRBV2 and TRBJ2-2; no firm D call. CDR3 size: 15 residues. CDR1 and CDR2 (germline): SNHLY, FYNNEI. V was shortened by 5 bases and J by 6 bases, with 16 bases between the two germline ends. The CDR3 nucleotides read TGTGCCAGCAGTCGTCTCCTTGTGGGCGCCGGGGAGCTGTTTTTT. Its translation is CASSRLLVGAGELFF.

The V gene is TRBV7-6, the J gene TRBJ2-1; 9 bases match TRBD1. Germline V gene lookup returns CDR1 SGHVS and CDR2 FNYEAQ. The J segment lost 7 bases and the V segment lost 5 bases, leaving 9 bases of the junction unmatched. This CDR3 is built from 15 residues. CDR3 bases: TGTGCCAGCAGCAACACAGGGGGCGCGAGAAATGAGCAGTTCTTC. Its translation is CASSNTGGARNEQFF.

This chain uses TRBV18 with TRBJ1-5; maybe TRBD1 (5 bases). Between the trimmed V and J ends, which lost 5 bases and 0 bases, there was a span of 11 bases. CDR1 KGHSH and CDR2 LQKENI come from the germline V gene. The CDR3 is 15 amino acids. The CDR3: CASSAQGNSNQPQHF. CDR3 in DNA: TGTGCCAGCTCAGCCCAGGGAAATAGCAATCAGCCCCAGCATTTT. Together with reference TRBV18 and TRBJ1-5, the CDR3 gives the full variable domain: NAGVMQNPRHLVRRRGQEARLRCSPMKGHSHVYWYRQLPEEGLKFMVYLQKENIIDESGMPKERFSAEFPKEGPSILRIQQVVRGDSAAYFCASSAQGNSNQPQHFGDGTRLSIL.

V and J are TRBV21-1 and TRBJ1-3. TRBV21-1 counts as a pseudogene. This CDR3 comprises 16 residues. CDR3: CASSEAGDLSGNTIYF. The CDR3 region has the DNA TGTGCCAGCAGCGAAGCGGGGGATCTCTCTGGAAACACCATATATTTT.

This chain joins TRBV3-1 (or the pseudogene TRBV3-2) and TRBJ1-5, with 8 bases identical to TRBD1. V dropped 4 bases and J dropped 4; count of bases not matched to a gene: 9. Germline assignment: CDR1 LGHDT and CDR2 YNNKEL (reference sequence). This CDR3 spans 16 amino acids. The CDR3 nucleotides read TGTGCCAGCAGCCCAGCCCACGGACAGGGAAATCAGCCCCAGCATTTT. This gives the protein CASSPAHGQGNQPQHF.

The chain links TRBV2 to TRBJ1-5; D is unresolved. Between the trimmed V and J ends, which lost 2 bases and 0 bases, there was a span of 8 bases. This CDR3 contains 15 residues. In germline, CDR1 is SNHLY, CDR2 FYNNEI. The CDR3 bases are TGTGCCAGCAGTGAAAACAGTTATAGCAATCAGCCCCAGCATTTT. The encoded protein is CASSENSYSNQPQHF. Combining the CDR3 with reference TRBV2 and TRBJ1-5 gives the whole variable domain EPEVTQTPSHQVTQMGQEVILRCVPISNHLYFYWYRQILGQKVEFLVSFYNNEISEKSEIFDDQFSVERPDGSNFTLKIRSTKLEDSAMYFCASSENSYSNQPQHFGDGTRLSIL.

This rearrangement joins TRBV12-3 or TRBV12-4 to TRBJ1-1; D unresolved. This CDR3 is built from 12 residues. Trimming pared 3 bases from V and 4 bases from J, leaving 6 bases between. The CDR3 here is CASSFVSTEAFF. The CDR3 nucleotides read TGTGCCAGCAGTTTCGTATCCACTGAAGCTTTCTTT.

The chain is built from TRBV10-3 and TRBJ2-6; no definite D call. V was shortened by 10 bases and J by 3 bases, with 10 bases between the two germline ends. This CDR3 spans 13 amino acids. In germline, CDR1 is ENHRY, CDR2 SYGVKD. CDR3 nucleotides: TGTGCCACCCACAGCAGTGGGGCCAACGTCCTGACTTTC. Residues: CATHSSGANVLTF.

The chain is built from TRBV6-2 or TRBV6-3 and TRBJ2-1; no reliable D call. CDR1 is MNHEY, CDR2 SVGEGT, per germline. The CDR3 spans 11 residues. Deletions cut 2 bases from V and 7 bases from J, with 3 bases between. The CDR3 here is CASSYGNEQFF. The CDR3 coding sequence is TGTGCCAGCAGTTACGGGAATGAGCAGTTCTTC.

This clone was detected once. The V gene is TRBV6-5, the J gene TRBJ1-1; D gene ambiguous. Per germline, CDR1 MNHEY and CDR2 SVGAGI. V was shortened by 5 bases and J by 1 base, with 11 bases between the two germline ends. The CDR3 runs to 14 residues. In nucleotides, the CDR3 is TGTGCCAGCAGTACTCCCGGGCGGAACACTGAAGCTTTCTTT. This gives the protein CASSTPGRNTEAFF.

The chain employs TRBV30 and TRBJ2-1, with D possibly TRBD1 on 6 matching bases. V lost 1 base and J lost 2, with 12 bases in between. In germline, CDR1 is GTSNPN, CDR2 SVGIG (reference sequence). The CDR3 totals 15 residues. The CDR3 is CAWSGDTRPYNEQFF. The CDR3 nucleotides are TGTGCCTGGAGTGGGGACACCCGACCCTACAATGAGCAGTTCTTC.

In this sample, this clone turned up once. The chain carries TRBV5-5 and TRBJ2-7; no clear D gene. The CDR3 runs to 12 residues. The V end was cut by 2 bases, the J end by 5 bases, with 8 bases between. Germline CDR1 SGHKS, CDR2 YYEKEE (reference sequence). The CDR3 DNA reads TGTGCCAGCAGCTTTTCCCGTGACGAGCAGTACTTC. This translates into CASSFSRDEQYF.

V gene TRBV30 combines with J gene TRBJ1-2, with D possibly matching TRBD1 (5 bases). CDR3 length equals 11 residues. V was pared by 5 bases and J by 1 base, with 5 bases between. Per germline, CDR1 GTSNPN and CDR2 SVGIG (reference sequence). The CDR3 here is CAWQGNYGYTF. CDR3 DNA: TGTGCCTGGCAGGGTAACTATGGCTACACCTTC.

The chain has TRBV25-1 and TRBJ1-5; tentative D call: TRBD1 (6 bases). This CDR3 has 16 amino acids. Per the germline V gene, CDR1 is MGHDK and CDR2 is SYGVNS. V lost 10 bases to trimming and J lost 3 bases, with 22 bases between them. CDR3 in amino acids: CATRGGQGMYNQPQHF. CDR3 coding DNA: TGTGCCACCCGTGGAGGGCAGGGGATGTACAATCAGCCCCAGCATTTT.

This clone was picked up one time. This rearrangement joins TRBV5-4 to TRBJ2-7; 11 bases match TRBD1. The trim removed 3 bases at V and 6 bases at J, leaving 11 bases unmatched. The CDR3 has 16 residues. The V gene's germline CDR1 is SGHNT and CDR2 YYREEE (reference sequence). CDR3 nucleotides: TGTGCCAGCAGCTCCCGCAGGGGCGGGACAGGGGGCGAGCAGTACGTC. As protein: CASSSRRGGTGGEQYV.

This chain uses TRBV7-8 with TRBJ1-5; 9 bases fit TRBD1. This CDR3 region has 13 residues. V lost 5 bases to trimming and J lost 5 bases; unmatched junction nucleotides: 1. Germline lookup yields CDR1 SGHVS and CDR2 FQNEAQ. CDR3 region: CASSRDRDQPQHF. CDR3 coding DNA: TGTGCCAGCAGCCGGGACAGGGATCAGCCCCAGCATTTT.

This sequence joins TRBV14 and TRBJ1-2, with D possibly matching TRBD1 (5 bases). V lost 3 bases and J 8 bases, leaving 13 bases between the germline ends. Per the germline V gene, CDR1 is SGHDN and CDR2 is FVKESK. This CDR3 spans 13 amino acids. CDR3 amino acids: CASSHVGRRGYTF. The CDR3, as DNA: TGTGCCAGCAGCCATGTGGGGCGGCGGGGCTACACCTTC.

The rearrangement joins TRBV9 to TRBJ2-3, with TRBD2 matching 13 bases. This CDR3 region has 16 residues. CDR1 and CDR2 (germline): SGDLS, YYNGEE. V gave up 4 bases and J gave up 6 bases; unmatched junction bases: 8. The CDR3 DNA follows: TGTGCCAGCAGCCCGCCGGGACTAGCGGGAATTGATACGCAGTATTTT. It is translated as CASSPPGLAGIDTQYF. Using reference TRBV9 and TRBJ2-3 for the parts outside the CDR3, the full variable domain is DSGVTQTPKHLITATGQRVTLRCSPRSGDLSVYWYQQSLDQGLQFLIQYYNGEERAKGNILERFSAQQFPDLHSELNLSSLELGDSALYFCASSPPGLAGIDTQYFGPGTRLTVL.

This chain links TRBV19 with TRBJ1-2; 9 positions match TRBD1. This CDR3 is built from 14 residues. Germline V gene data show CDR1 as LNHDA and CDR2 as SQIVND (reference sequence). J was trimmed by 1 base and V by 3 bases; bases with no gene match: 0. CDR3 bases: TGTGCCAGTAGTATGGGACAGGGTAACTATGGCTACACCTTC. This codes for CASSMGQGNYGYTF. Full variable domain (outside the CDR3, taken from reference TRBV19 and TRBJ1-2): DGGITQSPKYLFRKEGQNVTLSCEQNLNHDAMYWYRQDPGQGLRLIYYSQIVNDFQKGDIAEGYSVSREKKESFPLTVTSAQKNPTAFYLCASSMGQGNYGYTFGSGTRLTVV.

CDR3 amino acids: CASGREVGANEQFF. CDR3 in DNA: TGTGCCAGCGGAAGGGAGGTTGGAGCCAATGAGCAGTTCTTC. The rearrangement uses TRBV2 and TRBJ2-1; D is perhaps TRBD2 (6 bases). CDR1 and CDR2 from the germline V gene are SNHLY and FYNNEI. The CDR3 sequence is 14 residues long. V was cut by 8 bases and J by 6 bases, with 17 bases left in between.

The chain links TRBV5-4 to TRBJ2-3; D not certain. V dropped 2 bases and J dropped 3 bases, with 7 bases sitting between them. The germline gives CDR1 SGHNT, CDR2 YYREEE (reference sequence). This CDR3 has 13 amino acids. The CDR3 nucleotides read TGTGCCAGCAGCTTTTACGCGACAGATACGCAGTATTTT. The encoded protein is CASSFYATDTQYF.

The gene calls are TRBV19 and TRBJ2-1; 8 bases align to TRBD1. CDR1 and CDR2 from the germline V gene are LNHDA and SQIVND (reference sequence). Trimming removed 1 base from V and 12 bases from J; junction bases left unmatched: 5. This CDR3 is built from 13 residues. The CDR3 region is CASSIGRQGSQFF. The CDR3 DNA reads TGTGCCAGTAGTATAGGTAGACAGGGGTCGCAGTTCTTC.

The chain is built from TRBV3-1 (or the pseudogene TRBV3-2) and TRBJ2-4, with D possibly matching TRBD1 (5 bases). Trimming shortened V by 0 bases and J by 7 bases, and 13 bases separated the two germline ends. This CDR3 region has 15 residues. Germline assignment: CDR1 LGHDT and CDR2 YNNKEL (reference sequence). This CDR3 reads CASSQDGGAWNIQYF. CDR3 nucleotides: TGTGCCAGCAGCCAAGACGGTGGGGCTTGGAACATTCAGTACTTC.

As to this clone: The same CDR3 also results from other DNA sequences found in this sample. The chain has TRBV18 and TRBJ1-5; 10 nucleotides line up with TRBD1. This CDR3 comprises 15 residues. Germline trimming cut 3 bases from V and 2 bases from J; bases unmatched to any gene: 1. CDR1 and CDR2 from the germline V gene are KGHSH and LQKENI. CDR3: CASSPGTGGNQPQHF. CDR3 in DNA: TGTGCCAGCTCACCTGGGACAGGGGGCAATCAGCCCCAGCATTTT.

The chain couples TRBV11-3 to TRBJ2-2; the D gene is possibly TRBD2 (6 bases). CDR3 size: 17 residues. Germline assignment: CDR1 SGHNT and CDR2 YENEEA. Trimming took off 4 bases at V and 0 bases at J, with 15 bases between the two ends. The CDR3 here is CASSSGVAVSNTGELFF. The CDR3 nucleotides read TGTGCCAGCAGCTCCGGGGTAGCGGTCTCGAACACCGGGGAGCTGTTTTTT.

The CDR3: CAISELGSEADTQYF. The CDR3 region has the DNA TGTGCCATCAGTGAGCTCGGATCCGAGGCGGATACGCAGTATTTT. The chain employs TRBV10-3 and TRBJ2-3, with no clear D. CDR1 and CDR2 from the germline V gene are ENHRY and SYGVKD. V was trimmed by 2 bases and J by 6 bases, leaving 15 bases between them. The CDR3 is 15 amino acids.